What follows describes a single T cell receptor beta chain. This sample was taken from a study of T cell responses to AZD1222 COVID-19 vaccine. Some clones are missing from TCRdb's copy, which holds only in-frame ones; the method was immunoSEQ multiplex PCR. The table lists around 160,000 clones, around 88% of them singletons. The CDR3 covers 13 residues. Per germline, CDR1 KGHSH and CDR2 LQKENI. V lost 3 bases, J lost 6 bases, and 9 bases lay in between. The chain couples TRBV18 to TRBJ1-5, with D maybe TRBD1 (5 bases). The clonotype was recovered from an adult in good health. The sample in question was peripheral blood, obtained on day 0 of AZD1222 vaccination. CDR3 region: CASSPGGVQPQHF. The CDR3 DNA sequence: TGTGCCAGCTCACCGGGGGGGGTTCAGCCCCAGCATTTT.